This T cell receptor (beta chain) was found in a study of T cell responses to AZD1222 COVID-19 vaccine. General study results and limits: Repertoires were collected only later (after the peak T cell response had occurred).

Remarks on this clone: The antigen remains undetermined.

TCRdb keeps only in-frame clones here, not all; method: immunoSEQ multiplex PCR. The sample gives 75,000 to 90,000 clones, approximately 90% of which show up once; 25% to 30% is in the top ten. CDR1 is MDHEN and CDR2 is SYDVKM in the germline V gene. This CDR3 spans 14 amino acids. Trimming took off 5 bases at V and 10 bases at J, with 17 bases between the two ends. The V and J genes are TRBV28 and TRBJ1-4; D remains unclear. The sequenced sample was peripheral blood, obtained 28 days after the second AZD1222 dose. The sequence was collected from an adult who received the AZD1222 COVID-19 vaccine. CDR3 sequence (DNA): TGTGCCAGCAGTGGCGGGTCCCGATGGACAAAACTGTTTTTT. Protein: CASSGGSRWTKLFF.